These 9 T cell receptor beta chains originate from one sample sequenced in a study of T-cell memory formation after mild COVID-19. Each CDR3 protein is one row after TCRdb ran MiXCR on the 5' RACE reads. Altogether a few hundred thousand distinct CDR3 sequences are present, approximately 16% being singletons, with the ten largest covering 20% to 25%. The sample taken for sequencing was PBMCs or a T cell subset sorted from them (not recorded which). The receptors here all came from a man aged 18 to 35 who had mild COVID-19 (a few samples of this study predate the infection). Cell type and time point are not known.

This clonotype was seen repeatedly, ten times or more. The rearrangement joins TRBV7-6 to TRBJ2-1, with 7 positions matching TRBD2. Looked up from germline, CDR1 is SGHVS and CDR2 is FNYEAQ. V dropped 3 bases and J dropped 8; count of bases not matched to a gene: 4. The CDR3 spans 13 residues. The CDR3 nucleotides are TGTGCCAGCAGCTTTAGGGCGGGGGATGAGCAGTTCTTC. Amino acids: CASSFRAGDEQFF.

Many counts were recorded for this clonotype. The J gene is TRBJ2-2, the V gene TRBV12-3 or TRBV12-4; 7 positions match TRBD2. The CDR3 length is 16 residues. The V gene end was trimmed by 1 base and the J gene end by 0 bases; junction bases not matched to a gene: 2. CDR3 protein: CASSLGLAANTGELFF. DNA for the CDR3: TGTGCCAGCAGTTTAGGACTAGCTGCGAACACCGGGGAGCTGTTTTTT.

The V gene is TRBV7-9, the J gene TRBJ1-1; TRBD1 agrees at 7 bases. V dropped 5 bases and J dropped 1; count of bases not matched to a gene: 7. The CDR3 totals 15 residues. Germline V gene sequence: CDR1 SEHNR, CDR2 FQNEAQ (reference sequence). CDR3 DNA: TGTGCCAGCAGCCACCTGCGACAGGGGAACACTGAAGCTTTCTTT. This gives the protein CASSHLRQGNTEAFF.

In the case of this clonotype: It is likely a read error, because the conserved phenylalanine at the end of the CDR3 is missing. The DNA is left out, because the CDR3 cannot be placed on it with certainty; the CDR3 is given as TCRdb lists it. The chain carries TRBV24-1 and TRBJ1-1. The length of the CDR3 is 12 amino acids, counting both ends. From germline, CDR1 is KGHDR and CDR2 SFDVKD. The CDR3: CATSDFGGTLSL.

This chain connects TRBV6-2 or TRBV6-3 to TRBJ2-3, with 7 bases aligning to TRBD2. V lost 4 bases, J lost 2 bases, and 3 bases stayed unmatched. CDR1 is MNHEY and CDR2 is SVGEGT in the germline V gene. CDR3 size: 14 residues. Here the CDR3 DNA reads TGTGCCAGCAGTTCCGGGACTATCACAGATACGCAGTATTTT. As protein: CASSSGTITDTQYF.

J is TRBJ1-3 and V is TRBV10-3; D call uncertain. The germline gives CDR1 ENHRY, CDR2 SYGVKD. V was cut by 6 bases and J by 4 bases, with 4 bases left in between. The CDR3 runs to 11 residues. CDR3 coding DNA: TGTGCCATCAGAGTGGGAAACACCATATATTTT. Translation: CAIRVGNTIYF.

In this sample, this clonotype turned up a few times. V usage is TRBV6-5 and J usage is TRBJ1-6; D unclear. Germline assignment: CDR1 MNHEY and CDR2 SVGAGI. This CDR3 is 14 amino acids long. V was cut by 10 bases and J by 4 bases, with 14 bases left in between. The CDR3 DNA follows: TGTGCCACGCACTTCGGAGAGTATAATTCACCCCTCCACTTT. This codes for CATHFGEYNSPLHF.

The chain employs TRBV3-1 and TRBJ1-1; D uncertain. There are 14 residues in the CDR3. Trimming pared 0 bases from V and 1 base from J, leaving 6 bases between. Germline V lookup: CDR1 LGHDT, CDR2 YNNKEL (reference sequence). CDR3 coding DNA: TGTGCCAGCAGCCAAGAGACGGGGAACACTGAAGCTTTCTTT. It codes for CASSQETGNTEAFF. Drawing the rest from reference TRBV3-1 and TRBJ1-1, the complete variable domain is DTAVSQTPKYLVTQMGNDKSIKCEQNLGHDTMYWYKQDSKKFLKIMFSYNNKELIINETVPNRFSPKSPDKAHLNLHINSLELGDSAVYFCASSQETGNTEAFFGQGTRLTVV.

V and J are TRBV4-3 and TRBJ2-2; no definite D call. Germline V gene data show CDR1 as LGHNA and CDR2 as YSLEER. The CDR3 has 16 amino acids. Trimming took 0 bases from V and 1 from J, leaving 9 bases between them. The CDR3 DNA reads as TGCGCCAGCAGCCAAGATCCTAGGAGGAACACCGGGGAGCTGTTTTTT. As protein: CASSQDPRRNTGELFF.